A single T cell receptor beta chain is shown here with its context. Its antigen is unidentified. This sample is drawn from a study of T-cell memory formation after mild COVID-19. Germline loops: CDR1 SNHLY, CDR2 FYNNEI. The CDR3 has 12 amino acids. V gave up 7 bases and J gave up 3 bases, with 9 bases separating them. From the 5' RACE reads, TCRdb called clonotypes with MiXCR, one entry per CDR3 protein. The data contain some 490,000 distinct CDR3 sequences, over 15% of them seen just once; the ten biggest clones take up roughly an eighth. Study observations and caveats: Clones that contracted clustered mainly in CM and EM if CD4+ and in EMRA if CD8+. The appearance of some responding clones in pre-infection memory suggested that cross-reactive memory joined.

The specimen was PBMCs or a T cell subset sorted from them (not recorded which). This TCR was sampled from an adult woman who had mild COVID-19 (a few samples of this study predate the infection). Cell type and time point are not known. This sequence joins TRBV2 and TRBJ1-2, with a tentative D call TRBD1 (5 bases). This chain's CDR3 is CASNRGDYGYTF. CDR3 nucleotides: TGTGCCAGCAATAGGGGAGACTATGGCTACACCTTC.